This T cell receptor beta chain emerged from a study of shared clonotypes between healthy human individuals. The data were produced by immunoSEQ multiplex PCR, yet TCRdb's version contains in-frame clones alone and is incomplete. In the table there are approximately 530,000 clones, approximately 95% of which are singletons. Germline V gene data show CDR1 as SEHNR and CDR2 as FQNEAQ (reference sequence). The CDR3 is made up of 13 amino acids. Deletions cut 4 bases from V and 7 bases from J, with 14 bases between. All participating donors were Caucasian adults from Nashville, Tennessee. The authors divided CD4+ cells into CD45RA+ naive and CD45RA-negative memory subsets. Worth noting for this clone: Antigen: not known.

Study-wide findings and caveats: Around 4.7% of naive CD4 clonotypes were shared across four donors.

The chain combines TRBV7-9 with TRBJ2-7; the D gene is possibly TRBD1 (7 bases). The receptor was derived from a woman in her twenties or thirties in good health. The sequenced material came from naive CD4+ T cells sorted from blood. Subset defined: CD45RA+ positively selected. The DNA of the CDR3 is TGTGCCAGCAGCTCCCGGTCAGGGGGGGAGCAGTACTTC. The encoded protein is CASSSRSGGEQYF.